A single sample is the source of the 9 T cell receptor beta chains below, sequenced in a study of blood T cell repertoires in COVID-19. The assay was immunoSEQ multiplex PCR, and TCRdb's table has in-frame clones only and misses some. The table has about 120,000 clones, roughly 89% seen once. The sequencing input was peripheral blood. These receptors were obtained from a middle-aged man with acute or convalescent COVID-19.

J is TRBJ1-3 and V is TRBV9; D might be TRBD1 (5 bases). There are 15 residues in the CDR3. The V end lost 3 bases, the J end lost 6 bases, and 16 bases lay between the germline ends. Germline CDR1 SGDLS, CDR2 YYNGEE. CDR3 sequence: CASSEPPGFTNTIYF. The CDR3, as DNA: TGTGCCAGCAGCGAACCACCAGGGTTTACAAACACCATATATTTT.

The genes are TRBV11-2 and TRBJ1-1; TRBD1 matches at 9 bases. The CDR3 is 18 residues long. The junction had 11 bases not matched to a gene; V was cut back by 3 bases and J by 0 bases. The germline V gene has CDR1 SGHAT and CDR2 FQNNGV. This CDR3 is CASSLGLRWDRVNTEAFF. CDR3 nucleotide sequence: TGTGCCAGCAGCTTGGGATTACGATGGGACAGGGTGAACACTGAAGCTTTCTTT.

V usage is TRBV30 and J usage is TRBJ1-2; D uncertain. The CDR3 has 11 amino acids. V lost 7 bases and J lost 3, with 9 bases in between. Germline assignment: CDR1 GTSNPN and CDR2 SVGIG (reference sequence). The CDR3 DNA reads as TGTGCCTCCCGGGAAGACTATGGCTACACCTTC. Amino acid sequence: CASREDYGYTF. Full variable domain (missing parts from reference TRBV30 and TRBJ1-2): SQTIHQWPATLVQPVGSPLSLECTVEGTSNPNLYWYRQAAGRGLQLLFYSVGIGQISSEVPQNLSASRPQDRQFILSSKKLLLSDSGFYLCASREDYGYTFGSGTRLTVV.

This chain links TRBV2 with TRBJ1-2; D not certain. In germline, CDR1 is SNHLY, CDR2 FYNNEI. Trimming removed 4 bases at V and 10 bases at J, with 16 bases between. The CDR3 sequence is 13 residues long. CDR3 in DNA: TGTGCCAGCAGTGCGTTGAGGGCAGGTGACTACACCTTC. Translation: CASSALRAGDYTF.

This clone is termed medium-sized. The V gene is TRBV10-3, the J gene TRBJ2-3; D gene uncertain. V was shortened by 8 bases and J by 2 bases, with 8 bases between the two germline ends. The CDR3 runs to 12 residues. The germline CDR1 and CDR2 sequences are ENHRY and SYGVKD. As DNA, the CDR3 is TGTGCCATCGGGCCCTACACAGATACGCAGTATTTT. Amino acid sequence: CAIGPYTDTQYF.

Remarks on this clone: The same CDR3 arises from other DNA sequences in this sample as well. This chain links TRBV5-1 with TRBJ2-3; possibly TRBD2 for D (5 bases). The V and J ends lost 0 bases and 2 bases respectively, with 7 bases between them. The CDR3 spans 14 residues. Germline loops: CDR1 SGHRS, CDR2 YFSETQ. The CDR3 reads CASSLGTSTDTQYF. The CDR3, as DNA: TGCGCCAGCAGCTTGGGGACTTCCACAGATACGCAGTATTTT.

V usage is TRBV5-1 and J usage is TRBJ1-1, with D unresolved. Germline loops: CDR1 SGHRS, CDR2 YFSETQ. This CDR3 is built from 16 residues. V shed 3 bases and J shed 0 bases, with 15 bases lying between them. Here the CDR3 DNA reads TGCGCCAGCAGCTCCAAGGAAAGGAGCATGAACACTGAAGCTTTCTTT. It translates to CASSSKERSMNTEAFF.

The CDR3 DNA follows: TGTGCCAGCAGCGGAGCCCTAAAACCGGGACTAGGGGGCACAGATACGCAGTATTTT. Its protein product is CASSGALKPGLGGTDTQYF. V is TRBV9 and J is TRBJ2-3; 8 bases line up with TRBD2. Trimming took 3 bases from V and 1 from J; bases not matched to a gene: 16. This CDR3 contains 19 residues. Germline CDR1 SGDLS, CDR2 YYNGEE.

The chain recombines TRBV6-1 with TRBJ1-5; tentatively, D is TRBD1 (5 bases). The V gene's germline CDR1 is MNHNS and CDR2 SASEGT. V lost 3 bases to trimming and J lost 0 bases, with 12 bases between them. CDR3 size: 16 residues. CDR3: CASSDPGIYSNQPQHF. CDR3 nucleotide sequence: TGTGCCAGCAGTGACCCAGGGATCTATAGCAATCAGCCCCAGCATTTT.